The 26 T cell receptor beta chains reported below all come from one sample, sequenced in a study of blood T cells in healthy people across ages. Sample-barcoded 5' priming and a J-beta primer mix drove a second PCR of about 7 to 12 cycles. TCRdb re-called the 5' RACE reads through MiXCR, storing one row per CDR3 protein. Among some 1.1 million distinct CDR3 sequences listed, approximately 38% were seen once. The sample comprised blood. These TCRs come from a man younger than 30 in good health.

The sample holds a few counts of this clonotype. The chain carries TRBV18 and TRBJ1-2; TRBD1 might be the D (5 bases). V was cut by 2 bases and J by 4 bases, with 11 bases left in between. Germline V gene data show CDR1 as KGHSH and CDR2 as LQKENI. This CDR3 is 14 amino acids long. CDR3 in amino acids: CASSPEQRGYGYTF. In DNA, the CDR3 is TGTGCCAGCTCACCAGAACAAAGGGGCTATGGCTACACCTTC.

The chain couples TRBV4-1 to TRBJ2-5; D might be TRBD1 or TRBD2, each matching 5 bases. V was shortened by 0 bases and J by 13 bases, with 24 bases between the two germline ends. The germline CDR1 and CDR2 sequences are MGHRA and YSYEKL. The CDR3 loop spans 16 amino acids. CDR3 bases: TGCGCCAGCAGCCAAGATTTTCGGGGCAAAGTCTACGAGCGGTACTTC. Its protein is CASSQDFRGKVYERYF.

This clonotype turned up a few times. J is TRBJ1-2 and V is TRBV27, with 8 bases aligning to TRBD1. Germline V gene data show CDR1 as MNHEY and CDR2 as SMNVEV (reference sequence). This CDR3 spans 14 amino acids. V shed 3 bases and J 4 bases; nucleotides not matched to a gene: 4. CDR3 DNA sequence: TGTGCCAGCAGTTTTACAGGGGGTTTCTATGGCTACACCTTC. This encodes CASSFTGGFYGYTF.

The chain has TRBV4-2 and TRBJ2-3; D not resolved. The V gene lost 1 base and the J gene lost 1 base, with 12 bases spanning the gap. The CDR3 length is 16 residues. Germline V lookup: CDR1 LGHNA, CDR2 YNFKEQ. The DNA for the CDR3 is TGTGCCAGCAGCCAAGCTTCGGGCAGCCGCACAGATACGCAGTATTTT. Encoded protein: CASSQASGSRTDTQYF.

This clonotype has a count of ten or more. This sequence joins TRBV7-2 and TRBJ2-3; D unresolved. The V and J ends lost 5 bases and 0 bases respectively, with 9 bases between them. CDR3 size: 14 residues. The germline V gene encodes CDR1 SGHTA and CDR2 FQGNSA. This CDR3 reads CASSLRLSTDTQYF. DNA of the CDR3: TGTGCCAGCAGCCTCCGACTCAGCACAGATACGCAGTATTTT. The whole variable domain, remainder taken from reference TRBV7-2 and TRBJ2-3, is GAGVSQSPSNKVTEKGKDVELRCDPISGHTALYWYRQSLGQGLEFLIYFQGNSAPDKSGLPSDRFSAERTGGSVSTLTIQRTQQEDSAVYLCASSLRLSTDTQYFGPGTRLTVL.

V is TRBV9 and J is TRBJ1-1, with D possibly TRBD1 on 6 matching bases. V was clipped by 0 bases and J by 7 bases, with 10 bases between them. The germline V gene has CDR1 SGDLS and CDR2 YYNGEE. The CDR3 is 13 residues long. The CDR3: CASSVDTGIEAFF. CDR3 nucleotides: TGTGCCAGCAGCGTAGACACAGGGATTGAAGCTTTCTTT.

V and J are TRBV12-3 or TRBV12-4 and TRBJ1-4; TRBD1 might be the D (5 bases). The CDR3 sequence is 15 residues long. V lost 3 bases to trimming and J lost 5 bases, with 13 bases between them. The CDR3 DNA is TGTGCCAGCAGTTTGGCAGGGTCCCCAAATGAAAAACTGTTTTTT. Residues: CASSLAGSPNEKLFF.

This chain uses TRBV29-1 with TRBJ2-7; D gene uncertain. V shed 4 bases and J shed 0 bases, with 13 bases lying between them. This CDR3 has 14 residues. Germline V lookup: CDR1 SQVTM, CDR2 ANQGSEA. The CDR3 here is CSVGFRQASYEQYF. In nucleotides, the CDR3 is TGCAGCGTTGGGTTTCGGCAGGCCTCCTACGAGCAGTACTTC.

The chain has TRBV3-1 and TRBJ2-1, with 7 bases matching TRBD2. The CDR3 is made up of 16 amino acids. The V segment lost 3 bases and the J segment 2 bases; nucleotides outside the gene matches: 7. Looked up from germline, CDR1 is LGHDT and CDR2 is YNNKEL (reference sequence). CDR3 protein: CASSHWRAGAYNEQFF. The CDR3 nucleotides read TGTGCCAGCAGCCATTGGCGGGCGGGGGCCTACAATGAGCAGTTCTTC.

This clonotype was recorded a few times. V is TRBV6-5 and J is TRBJ2-3; D unresolved. The CDR3 totals 13 residues. Trimming shortened V by 4 bases and J by 6 bases, and 11 bases separated the two germline ends. Per germline, CDR1 MNHEY and CDR2 SVGAGI. CDR3 nucleotides: TGTGCCAGCAGTTTGAACCAGGCGGATACGCAGTATTTT. Protein product: CASSLNQADTQYF.

The genes are TRBV6-6 and TRBJ2-1, with D possibly TRBD2 on 6 matching bases. The CDR3 sequence is 15 residues long. V was pared by 2 bases and J by 6 bases, with 14 bases between. The germline V gene has CDR1 MNHNY and CDR2 SVGAGI (reference sequence). The CDR3 here is CASSYTNGGTNEQFF. In nucleotides, the CDR3 is TGTGCCAGCAGTTACACGAACGGGGGAACCAATGAGCAGTTCTTC.

V gene TRBV7-2 combines with J gene TRBJ2-2, with 8 bases fitting TRBD1. The CDR3 covers 16 residues. V shed 5 bases, J shed 1 base, and the junction held 6 bases outside the gene matches. Germline V gene lookup returns CDR1 SGHTA and CDR2 FQGNSA. This CDR3 reads CASSPGTGWNTGELFF. In nucleotides, the CDR3 is TGTGCCAGCAGCCCCGGGACAGGTTGGAACACCGGGGAGCTGTTTTTT.

The gene calls are TRBV12-3 or TRBV12-4 and TRBJ2-4; 7 bases agree with TRBD1. V gave up 7 bases and J gave up 1 base; unmatched junction bases: 4. This CDR3 region has 14 residues. DNA for the CDR3: TGTGCCAGCAACTTGGACAGGGCCAAAAACATTCAGTACTTC. Protein product: CASNLDRAKNIQYF.

This clonotype was seen a few times. The chain has TRBV10-3 and TRBJ1-2; D is undetermined. Trimming left V 7 bases short and J 0 bases short, with 12 bases between. The CDR3 length is 14 residues. The germline V gene encodes CDR1 ENHRY and CDR2 SYGVKD. In DNA form, the CDR3 reads TGTGCCATCACGGGCGGATCAGCTAACTATGGCTACACCTTC. Protein product: CAITGGSANYGYTF.

V is TRBV14 and J is TRBJ1-2; D is unclear. CDR1 and CDR2 (germline): SGHDN, FVKESK. The CDR3 covers 15 residues. Trimming stripped 4 bases from V and 4 bases from J, with 16 bases between. CDR3 in DNA: TGTGCCAGCAGCCGCCTTGGCAGGCAGAGCTATGGCTACACCTTC. It specifies CASSRLGRQSYGYTF.

This chain links TRBV6-5 with TRBJ2-3; no clear D gene. V lost 7 bases and J 1 base, leaving 12 bases between the germline ends. Germline V gene data show CDR1 as MNHEY and CDR2 as SVGAGI. This CDR3 comprises 14 residues. DNA of the CDR3: TGTGCCAGCACCATCAACTTGGGCACAGATACGCAGTATTTT. The encoded protein is CASTINLGTDTQYF.

There are a few counts of this clonotype. V usage is TRBV5-1 and J usage is TRBJ1-2; 8 nucleotides match TRBD1. V gave up 6 bases and J gave up 3 bases; unmatched junction bases: 7. This CDR3 is 14 amino acids long. CDR1 is SGHRS, CDR2 YFSETQ, per germline. In nucleotides, the CDR3 is TGCGCCAGCACCCCCGGACAGGGAGACTATGGCTACACCTTC. Translated, it gives CASTPGQGDYGYTF.

The V call is TRBV7-9, the J call TRBJ1-1; D may be TRBD1 (5 bases). The CDR3 contains 15 residues. Deletions cut 0 bases from V and 6 bases from J, with 14 bases between. Per germline, CDR1 SEHNR and CDR2 FQNEAQ (reference sequence). CDR3 region: CASSLARAGSAEAFF. The CDR3 nucleotides read TGTGCCAGCAGCTTAGCGAGGGCAGGGTCGGCTGAAGCTTTCTTT.

The chain links TRBV29-1 to TRBJ1-4; D perhaps matches TRBD1 (5 bases). Germline CDR1 is SQVTM and CDR2 is ANQGSEA. This CDR3 comprises 12 residues. Trimming shortened V by 5 bases and J by 7 bases, and 11 bases separated the two germline ends. CDR3 DNA: TGCAGCGTTAGGGGTTGGGGTGAAAAACTGTTTTTT. This encodes CSVRGWGEKLFF.

This clonotype was detected only once. This chain uses TRBV27 with TRBJ1-5; D may be TRBD1 (5 bases). V shed 2 bases and J shed 2 bases, with 22 bases lying between them. The germline V gene encodes CDR1 MNHEY and CDR2 SMNVEV (reference sequence). There are 19 residues in the CDR3. As DNA, the CDR3 is TGTGCCAGCAGTTTAAAGGGACCCAGGAAGGGGTCCGGCAATCAGCCCCAGCATTTT. It yields the protein CASSLKGPRKGSGNQPQHF.

This clonotype was recorded a few times. The V gene is TRBV6-2 or TRBV6-3, the J gene TRBJ2-5; either TRBD1 or TRBD2 may fit D (5 bases each). Per germline, CDR1 MNHEY and CDR2 SVGEGT. The CDR3 runs 15 residues. The germline V and J ends were trimmed by 0 bases and 4 bases, with 12 bases remaining between them. CDR3 amino acids: CASSYSREIGETQYF. The CDR3 DNA reads TGTGCCAGCAGTTACTCCAGGGAGATAGGAGAGACCCAGTACTTC.

The V gene is TRBV29-1, the J gene TRBJ2-4; D may be TRBD1 or TRBD2 (5 bases each). This CDR3 region has 12 residues. The germline V and J ends were trimmed by 4 bases and 13 bases, with 17 bases remaining between them. CDR1 and CDR2 (germline): SQVTM, ANQGSEA. CDR3 nucleotides: TGCAGCGTTGTGGCAGGGTCCTGGGAGCAGTACTTC. It translates to CSVVAGSWEQYF.

This clonotype occurred a few times. The chain recombines TRBV5-1 with TRBJ2-3, with D hard to call. Germline V gene data show CDR1 as SGHRS and CDR2 as YFSETQ. Between the trimmed V and J ends, which lost 2 bases and 2 bases, there was a span of 12 bases. The CDR3 sequence is 15 residues long. The CDR3 bases are TGCGCCAGCAGCTTCCTTGGACGCCTCACAGATACGCAGTATTTT. It codes for CASSFLGRLTDTQYF.

With respect to this clonotype: Possible read error: a much larger clone is one base away. The genes are TRBV15 and TRBJ1-2; D gene uncertain. Germline V gene lookup returns CDR1 LNHNV and CDR2 YYDKDF (reference sequence). The CDR3 is 13 residues long. The CDR3 loop is CATSRVSGYGHTF. CDR3 in DNA: TGTGCCACCAGCAGAGTATCGGGGTATGGCCACACCTTC.

This clonotype was recorded a few times. The rearrangement joins TRBV5-8 to TRBJ1-1; 8 nucleotides agree with TRBD1. The CDR3 loop spans 15 amino acids. After removal of 3 bases from V and 0 bases from J, the junction contained 4 bases not matched to a gene. Germline values: CDR1 SGHTS, CDR2 YDEGEE. CDR3 nucleotide sequence: TGTGCCAGCAGCTGGGGGGGACAGGTGAACACTGAAGCTTTCTTT. This encodes CASSWGGQVNTEAFF.

This chain joins TRBV10-3 and TRBJ2-6; D is ambiguous. Germline loops: CDR1 ENHRY, CDR2 SYGVKD. Trimming left V 8 bases short and J 0 bases short, with 17 bases between. The CDR3 is 17 residues long. CDR3 DNA sequence: TGTGCCATCGCTATAGCAGGTCGTAACTCTGGGGCCAACGTCCTGACTTTC. Amino acid sequence: CAIAIAGRNSGANVLTF.